This TCR beta chain is from a study of T cells in Graves' hyperthyroidism and ophthalmopathy. What was amplified from RNA transcripts were TCR beta CDR3 regions. First-round RT-PCR targeting the TCR CDR3 was performed with the HTBI primer set. TCRdb re-derived calls from the multiplex PCR reads in MiXCR, one entry per CDR3 protein. This table holds some 720,000 distinct CDR3 sequences, about 16% found once. This CDR3 has 15 residues. Trimming cost V 3 bases and J 8 bases; bases outside gene matches: 10. Germline CDR1 is SGDLS and CDR2 is YYNGEE. The chain links TRBV9 to TRBJ2-1; 8 bases map to TRBD2. The clonotype originates from a man aged 18 to 29 with Graves' hyperthyroidism. The sample comprised blood. The CDR3 here is CASSGPSGSMDEQFF. The DNA for the CDR3 is TGTGCCAGCAGCGGTCCCAGCGGGAGTATGGATGAGCAGTTCTTC.